One sample yielded the 3 T cell receptor beta chains listed below, sequenced in a study of blood T cell repertoires in COVID-19. TCRdb keeps only in-frame clones here, not all; method: immunoSEQ multiplex PCR. This table holds more than 200,000 clones, approximately 86% found once. The sample taken for sequencing was peripheral blood. These receptors originate from a woman in her fifties or sixties with COVID-19, enrolled during active disease.

This clone was recorded once. The chain recombines TRBV28 with TRBJ1-6; 7 nucleotides line up with TRBD1. This CDR3 is built from 15 residues. V shed 7 bases and J 5 bases; nucleotides not matched to a gene: 8. Per germline, CDR1 MDHEN and CDR2 SYDVKM. The CDR3 sequence is CASTHPDRNNSPLHF. The CDR3 DNA reads as TGTGCCAGCACCCACCCGGACAGGAATAATTCACCCCTCCACTTT.

The V gene is TRBV9, the J gene TRBJ1-3; D not certain. The germline gives CDR1 SGDLS, CDR2 YYNGEE. The CDR3 has 15 residues. The V and J ends lost 3 bases and 9 bases respectively, with 19 bases between them. CDR3 amino acids: CASSGRVRETGTIYF. The CDR3 nucleotides are TGTGCCAGCAGCGGTAGGGTGAGGGAGACGGGCACCATATATTTT.

This clone showed up many times. This sequence joins TRBV5-1 and TRBJ1-2; the D is unclear. V lost 1 base, J lost 8 bases, and 21 bases lay in between. The CDR3 extends over 16 amino acids. In germline, CDR1 is SGHRS, CDR2 YFSETQ. The CDR3 is CASSLSIGGQYGGYTF. In DNA, the CDR3 is TGCGCCAGCAGCTTGAGTATTGGTGGGCAGTATGGAGGCTACACCTTC.